The clone carrying this TCR beta chain is judged medium-sized. What it binds is not known. Time point in this sample: sample taken at primary tumor resection. The input material, whole RNA from tumor, nontumor lung or frozen PBMC, was sequenced unsorted. This sample is part of a study of spatial heterogeneity in lung cancer. The wider study: Across tumor regions, counts of TCR transcripts showed a strong correlation with a T cell module score derived from matched bulk RNA-seq. A unique TCR and UMI combination showed up more than ten times in raw reads, on average.

A unique molecular identifier was attached to every TCR cDNA molecule. Each CDR3 protein is one row after TCRdb ran MiXCR on the 5' RACE reads. Of about 5,600 distinct CDR3 sequences listed, 7.5% to 8% are singletons. Findings and caveats of the study: The study found that expanded intratumoral alpha and beta TCR counts tracked tumor mutation counts.

Specimen: lung tumor tissue, collected at surgery. The sequence was obtained from a female donor with early-stage non-small cell lung cancer.

CDR3 bases: TGTGCCAGCTCCCGGGACAGGATTTTCCACGAGCAGTACTTC. Protein: CASSRDRIFHEQYF. The chain carries TRBV11-1 and TRBJ2-7; 8 nucleotides agree with TRBD1. The CDR3 totals 14 residues. From germline, CDR1 is SGHAT and CDR2 FQDESV (reference sequence). V shed 8 bases and J 5 bases; nucleotides not matched to a gene: 11.